Following are 12 T cell receptor beta chains from one sample sequenced in a study of radiation and T cells in renal cell carcinoma. The time point is: baseline pretreatment blood. Treatment of the sample: 15 Gy SBRT to primary tumor, nephrectomy 4 weeks later. Data came from immunoSEQ multiplex PCR; TCRdb stores just in-frame clones and leaves some out. This sample yields around 160,000 clones, of which roughly nine tenths are seen a single time; approximately 4% belongs to the top ten. Sequences were derived from blood, sampled from a patient whose treatment included radiotherapy and nephrectomy. The source is a woman in her 70s with renal cell carcinoma.

This chain links TRBV2 with TRBJ1-6; D is possibly TRBD1 (5 bases). The V gene lost 2 bases and the J gene lost 10 bases, with 18 bases spanning the gap. The length of the CDR3 is 16 residues. Germline CDR1 SNHLY, CDR2 FYNNEI. In nucleotides, the CDR3 is TGTGCCAGCAGTGAACCTCGTCAGGGTGTGGAATCACCCCTCCACTTT. Translating gives CASSEPRQGVESPLHF. Full variable domain (missing parts from reference TRBV2 and TRBJ1-6): EPEVTQTPSHQVTQMGQEVILRCVPISNHLYFYWYRQILGQKVEFLVSFYNNEISEKSEIFDDQFSVERPDGSNFTLKIRSTKLEDSAMYFCASSEPRQGVESPLHFGNGTRLTVT.

This clone was counted only a few times. The chain uses TRBV5-1 and TRBJ1-2; a weak D match, TRBD1 (5 bases). CDR3 length: 15 residues. The germline V and J ends were trimmed by 0 bases and 1 base, with 10 bases remaining between them. Germline CDR1 reads SGHRS; CDR2 reads YFSETQ. Here the CDR3 DNA reads TGCGCCAGCAGCTTGGGAGGGACTAATAACTATGGCTACACCTTC. This encodes CASSLGGTNNYGYTF. Based on the CDR3 plus reference TRBV5-1 and TRBJ1-2, the full variable domain is KAGVTQTPRYLIKTRGQQVTLSCSPISGHRSVSWYQQTPGQGLQFLFEYFSETQRNKGNFPGRFSGRQFSNSRSEMNVSTLELGDSALYLCASSLGGTNNYGYTFGSGTRLTVV.

V gene TRBV4-1 combines with J gene TRBJ2-6; TRBD1 matches 8 bases. Trimming cost V 0 bases and J 4 bases; bases outside gene matches: 5. This CDR3 contains 17 residues. The germline CDR1 and CDR2 sequences are MGHRA and YSYEKL. CDR3 sequence: CASSQDNRGSGANVLTF. The CDR3 region has the DNA TGCGCCAGCAGCCAAGACAACAGGGGGTCCGGGGCCAACGTCCTGACTTTC.

The V and J genes are TRBV30 and TRBJ2-2; maybe TRBD1 (6 bases). Per germline, CDR1 GTSNPN and CDR2 SVGIG (reference sequence). The ends were cut back, 7 bases at V and 1 base at J, with 16 bases in the middle. This CDR3 comprises 15 residues. CDR3 amino acids: CASPAGVMNTGELFF. The DNA of the CDR3 is TGTGCCTCCCCGGCAGGGGTTATGAACACCGGGGAGCTGTTTTTT.

This chain connects TRBV7-2 to TRBJ2-7; no clear D. From germline, CDR1 is SGHTA and CDR2 FQGNSA. The germline V and J ends were trimmed by 2 bases and 4 bases, with 6 bases remaining between them. The CDR3 runs to 12 residues. The CDR3 DNA reads TGTGCCAGCAGCTTACCCCCTTACGAGCAGTACTTC. As protein: CASSLPPYEQYF.

The CDR3 protein is CASSIGSQGANIQYF. The CDR3 nucleotides read TGTGCCAGTAGTATTGGGAGTCAGGGGGCGAACATTCAGTACTTC. The genes are TRBV19 and TRBJ2-4, with 8 bases aligning to TRBD1. Germline-derived CDR1 and CDR2 are LNHDA and SQIVND (reference sequence). The CDR3 runs 15 residues. J was trimmed by 7 bases and V by 3 bases; bases with no gene match: 8.

V gene TRBV5-1 combines with J gene TRBJ2-7, with a weak D call TRBD1 (6 bases). The V gene lost 3 bases and the J gene lost 5 bases, with 12 bases spanning the gap. Germline CDR1 is SGHRS and CDR2 is YFSETQ. The CDR3 spans 13 residues. Written as DNA, the CDR3 is TGCGCCAGCAGCTCTAAGGGGGTCGACGAGCAGTACTTC. Translation gives CASSSKGVDEQYF.

This clone has only one observation. This sequence joins TRBV6-5 and TRBJ2-7, with D tentatively TRBD1 or TRBD2 (6 bases each). The CDR3 sequence is 15 residues long. V gave up 4 bases and J gave up 3 bases, with 16 bases separating them. The V gene's germline CDR1 is MNHEY and CDR2 SVGAGI. This CDR3 reads CASSSPRGRGYEQYF. As DNA, the CDR3 is TGTGCCAGCAGTTCCCCCCGGGGGCGGGGCTACGAGCAGTACTTC.

V is TRBV9 and J is TRBJ2-7, with TRBD1 matching 7 bases. This CDR3 contains 14 residues. Germline CDR1 and CDR2: SGDLS and YYNGEE. J gave up 0 bases and V 4 bases, and 4 bases lay outside the gene matches. In DNA, the CDR3 is TGTGCCAGCAGCTTGGGGACAGTCTCCTACGAGCAGTACTTC. Translation gives CASSLGTVSYEQYF.

The gene calls are TRBV28 and TRBJ1-2, with D possibly TRBD1 on 5 matching bases. This CDR3 is 12 amino acids long. CDR1 is MDHEN, CDR2 SYDVKM, per germline. The ends were cut back, 6 bases at V and 8 bases at J, with 13 bases in the middle. CDR3 protein: CASRSGTLGYTF. The CDR3 coding sequence is TGTGCCAGCAGATCCGGGACTCTCGGCTACACCTTC.

The V gene is TRBV7-2, the J gene TRBJ2-2; tentatively, D is TRBD1 (6 bases). Germline V gene lookup returns CDR1 SGHTA and CDR2 FQGNSA. This CDR3 has 15 residues. The V gene lost 2 bases and the J gene lost 7 bases, with 14 bases spanning the gap. The CDR3 here is CASSLSRGIGGELFF. As DNA, the CDR3 is TGTGCCAGCAGCTTAAGCAGGGGTATCGGCGGGGAGCTGTTTTTT. Complete variable domain (other parts from reference TRBV7-2 and TRBJ2-2): GAGVSQSPSNKVTEKGKDVELRCDPISGHTALYWYRQSLGQGLEFLIYFQGNSAPDKSGLPSDRFSAERTGGSVSTLTIQRTQQEDSAVYLCASSLSRGIGGELFFGEGSRLTVL.

The V call is TRBV6-5, the J call TRBJ2-7; 10 bases match TRBD1. The length of the CDR3 is 14 residues. V lost 7 bases and J lost 3; bases outside the gene matches: 6. Germline lookup yields CDR1 MNHEY and CDR2 SVGAGI. The CDR3, as DNA: TGTGCCAGCAAACCGGGACAGGGGATCTACGAGCAGTACTTC. Its protein product is CASKPGQGIYEQYF.